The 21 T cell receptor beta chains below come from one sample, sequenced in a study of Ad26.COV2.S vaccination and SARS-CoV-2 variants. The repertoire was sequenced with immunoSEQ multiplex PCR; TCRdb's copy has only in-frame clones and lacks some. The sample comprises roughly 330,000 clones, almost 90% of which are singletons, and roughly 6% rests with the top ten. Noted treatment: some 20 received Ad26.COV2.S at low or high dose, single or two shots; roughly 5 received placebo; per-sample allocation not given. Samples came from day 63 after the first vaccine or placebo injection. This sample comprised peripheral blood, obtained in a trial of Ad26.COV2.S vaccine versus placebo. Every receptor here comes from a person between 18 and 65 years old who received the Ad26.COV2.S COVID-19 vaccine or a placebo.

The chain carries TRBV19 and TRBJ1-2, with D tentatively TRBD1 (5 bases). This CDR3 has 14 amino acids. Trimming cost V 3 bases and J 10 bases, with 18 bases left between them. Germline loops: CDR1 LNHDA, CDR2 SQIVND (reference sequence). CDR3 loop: CASSIGGGSGLYTF. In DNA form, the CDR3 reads TGTGCCAGTAGTATTGGGGGGGGTTCGGGGCTCTACACCTTC. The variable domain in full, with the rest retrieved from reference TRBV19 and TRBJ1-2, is DGGITQSPKYLFRKEGQNVTLSCEQNLNHDAMYWYRQDPGQGLRLIYYSQIVNDFQKGDIAEGYSVSREKKESFPLTVTSAQKNPTAFYLCASSIGGGSGLYTFGSGTRLTVV.

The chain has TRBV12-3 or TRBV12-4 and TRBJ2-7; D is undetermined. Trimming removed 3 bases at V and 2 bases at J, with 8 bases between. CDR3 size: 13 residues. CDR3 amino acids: CASSLGLTYEQYV. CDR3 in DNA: TGTGCCAGCAGTTTGGGCTTAACCTACGAGCAGTACGTC.

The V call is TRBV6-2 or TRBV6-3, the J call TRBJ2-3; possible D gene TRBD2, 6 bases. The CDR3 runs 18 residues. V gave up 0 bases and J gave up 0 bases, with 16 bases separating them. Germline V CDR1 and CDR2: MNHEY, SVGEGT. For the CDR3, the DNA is TGTGCCAGCAGTTACTCCGTTTTTGGCGGGGCTAGCACAGATACGCAGTATTTT. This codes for CASSYSVFGGASTDTQYF.

CDR3 sequence: CASSLTGGASFGETQYF. CDR3 DNA: TGCGCCAGCAGCTTAACAGGGGGCGCGTCGTTCGGAGAGACCCAGTACTTC. This rearrangement joins TRBV5-1 to TRBJ2-5; 9 bases map to TRBD1. Trimming at V came to 2 bases and at J to 4 bases, leaving 12 bases not matched to a gene. Germline CDR1 reads SGHRS; CDR2 reads YFSETQ. The CDR3 covers 17 residues.

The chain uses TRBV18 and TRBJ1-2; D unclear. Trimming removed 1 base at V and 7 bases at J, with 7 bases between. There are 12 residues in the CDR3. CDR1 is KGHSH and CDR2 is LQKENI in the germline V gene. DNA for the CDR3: TGTGCCAGCTCACCACAGGGAGGTGGCTACACCTTC. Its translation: CASSPQGGGYTF.

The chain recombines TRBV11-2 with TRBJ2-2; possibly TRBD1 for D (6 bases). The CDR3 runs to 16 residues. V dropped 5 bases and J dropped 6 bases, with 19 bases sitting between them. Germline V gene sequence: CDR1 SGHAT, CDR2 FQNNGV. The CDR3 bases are TGTGCCAGCAGCACAGGGTCGGTATTGATGTCCGGGGAGCTGTTTTTT. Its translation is CASSTGSVLMSGELFF. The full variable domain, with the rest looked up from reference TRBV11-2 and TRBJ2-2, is EAGVAQSPRYKIIEKRQSVAFWCNPISGHATLYWYQQILGQGPKLLIQFQNNGVVDDSQLPKDRFSAERLKGVDSTLKIQPAKLEDSAVYLCASSTGSVLMSGELFFGEGSRLTVL.

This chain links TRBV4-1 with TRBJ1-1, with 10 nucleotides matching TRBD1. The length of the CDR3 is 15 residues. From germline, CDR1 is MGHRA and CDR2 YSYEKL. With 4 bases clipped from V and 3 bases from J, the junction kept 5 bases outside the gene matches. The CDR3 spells CASSLSGTGDTEAFF. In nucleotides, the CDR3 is TGCGCCAGCAGCCTATCCGGGACAGGGGACACTGAAGCTTTCTTT.

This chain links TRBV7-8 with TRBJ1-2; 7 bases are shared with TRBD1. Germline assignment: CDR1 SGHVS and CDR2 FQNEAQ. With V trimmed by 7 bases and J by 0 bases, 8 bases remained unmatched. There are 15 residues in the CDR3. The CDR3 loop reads CASTTRDSTNYGYTF. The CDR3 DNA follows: TGTGCCAGCACTACTCGGGACAGTACTAACTATGGCTACACCTTC. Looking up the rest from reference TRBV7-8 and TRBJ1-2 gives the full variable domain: GAGVSQSPRYKVAKRGQDVALRCDPISGHVSLFWYQQALGQGPEFLTYFQNEAQLDKSGLPSDRFFAERPEGSVSTLKIQRTQQEDSAVYLCASTTRDSTNYGYTFGSGTRLTVV.

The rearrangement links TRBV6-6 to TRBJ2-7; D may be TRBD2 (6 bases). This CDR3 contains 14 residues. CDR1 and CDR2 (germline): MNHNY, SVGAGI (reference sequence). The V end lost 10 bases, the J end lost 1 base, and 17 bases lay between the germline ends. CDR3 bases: TGTGCCACCTCGGGACTCCAAAATTCCTACGAGCAGTACTTC. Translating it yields CATSGLQNSYEQYF.

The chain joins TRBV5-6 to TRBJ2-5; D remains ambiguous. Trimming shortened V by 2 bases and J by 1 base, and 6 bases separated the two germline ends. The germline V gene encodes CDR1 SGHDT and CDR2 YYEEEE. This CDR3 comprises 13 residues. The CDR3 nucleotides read TGTGCCAGCAGCTTAAGGCTCCAAGAGACCCAGTACTTC. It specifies CASSLRLQETQYF.

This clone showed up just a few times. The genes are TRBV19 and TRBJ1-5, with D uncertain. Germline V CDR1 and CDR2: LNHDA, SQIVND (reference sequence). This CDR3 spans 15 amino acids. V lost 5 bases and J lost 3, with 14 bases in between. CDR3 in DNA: TGTGCCAGTAGTGCCACCGGACCGATCAATCAGCCCCAGCATTTT. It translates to CASSATGPINQPQHF.

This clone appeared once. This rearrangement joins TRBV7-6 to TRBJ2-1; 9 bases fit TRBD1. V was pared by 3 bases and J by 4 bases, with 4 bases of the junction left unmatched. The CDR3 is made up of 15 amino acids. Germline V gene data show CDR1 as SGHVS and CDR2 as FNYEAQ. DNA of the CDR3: TGTGCCAGCAGCTTTATTGACAGGGGGTACAATGAGCAGTTCTTC. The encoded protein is CASSFIDRGYNEQFF.

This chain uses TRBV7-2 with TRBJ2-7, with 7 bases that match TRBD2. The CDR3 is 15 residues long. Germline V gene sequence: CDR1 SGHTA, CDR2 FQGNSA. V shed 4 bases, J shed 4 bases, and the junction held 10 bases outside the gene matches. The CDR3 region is CASSSSLSGGYEQYF. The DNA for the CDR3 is TGTGCCAGCAGCTCTTCTTTGTCGGGGGGATACGAGCAGTACTTC.

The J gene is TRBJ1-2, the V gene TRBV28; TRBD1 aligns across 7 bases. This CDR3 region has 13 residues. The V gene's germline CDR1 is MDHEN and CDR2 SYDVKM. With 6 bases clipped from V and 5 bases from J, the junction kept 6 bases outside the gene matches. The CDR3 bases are TGTGCCAGCAGAGGACAGGTTGGGTATGGCTACACCTTC. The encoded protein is CASRGQVGYGYTF.

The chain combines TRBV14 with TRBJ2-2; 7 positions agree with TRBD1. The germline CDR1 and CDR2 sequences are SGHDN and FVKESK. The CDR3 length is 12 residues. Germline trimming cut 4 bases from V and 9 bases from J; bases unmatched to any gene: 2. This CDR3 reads CASSLGGRELFF. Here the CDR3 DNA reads TGTGCCAGCAGCCTAGGGGGCCGGGAGCTGTTTTTT.

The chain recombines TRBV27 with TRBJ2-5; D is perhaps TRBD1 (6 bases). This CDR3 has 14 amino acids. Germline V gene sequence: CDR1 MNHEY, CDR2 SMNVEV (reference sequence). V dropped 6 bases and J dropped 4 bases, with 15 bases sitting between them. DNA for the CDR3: TGTGCCAGCAGCCGCACAGGGATCGGAGAGACCCAGTACTTC. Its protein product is CASSRTGIGETQYF.

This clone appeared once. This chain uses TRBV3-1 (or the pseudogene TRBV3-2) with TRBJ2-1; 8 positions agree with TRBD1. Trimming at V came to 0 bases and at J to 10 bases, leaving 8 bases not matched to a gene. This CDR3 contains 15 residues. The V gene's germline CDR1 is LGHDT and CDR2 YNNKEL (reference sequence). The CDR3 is CASSQDGHRGAEQFF. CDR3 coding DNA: TGTGCCAGCAGCCAAGATGGGCACAGGGGGGCGGAGCAGTTCTTC.

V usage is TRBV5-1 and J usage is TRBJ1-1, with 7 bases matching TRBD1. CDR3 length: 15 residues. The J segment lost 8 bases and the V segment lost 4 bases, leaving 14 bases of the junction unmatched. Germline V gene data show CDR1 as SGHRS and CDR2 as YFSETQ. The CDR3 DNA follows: TGCGCCAGCAGCAAGAGAGGACAGGAAGAGTCGGAAGCTTTCTTT. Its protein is CASSKRGQEESEAFF.

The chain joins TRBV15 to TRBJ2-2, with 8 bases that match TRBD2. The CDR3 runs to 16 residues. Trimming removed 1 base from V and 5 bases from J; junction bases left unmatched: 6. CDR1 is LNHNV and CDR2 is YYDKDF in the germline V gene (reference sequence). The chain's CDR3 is CATSRGGLESTGELFF. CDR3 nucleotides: TGTGCCACCAGCAGAGGGGGACTAGAATCAACCGGGGAGCTGTTTTTT.

The CDR3 region is CATSRAGTGGLEQFF. The CDR3 bases are TGTGCCACCAGCAGAGCCGGGACAGGGGGATTAGAGCAGTTCTTC. The chain is built from TRBV15 and TRBJ2-1; 11 bases match TRBD1. Per the germline V gene, CDR1 is LNHNV and CDR2 is YYDKDF (reference sequence). V shed 1 base and J 10 bases; nucleotides not matched to a gene: 6. This CDR3 region has 15 residues.

The CDR3 protein is CASSEGRDVSEAFF. The CDR3 nucleotides read TGCGCCAGCAGTGAAGGCAGGGACGTGTCTGAAGCTTTCTTT. This chain joins TRBV10-1 and TRBJ1-1, with D possibly matching TRBD1 (5 bases). Germline CDR1 and CDR2: WNHNN and SYGVQD (reference sequence). V lost 3 bases and J 6 bases, leaving 14 bases between the germline ends. The CDR3 is made up of 14 amino acids.